This TCR beta chain was observed in a study of identical twins (dated by TCRdb to 2016 to 2018). Context from the whole study: The study deep-sequenced TCR alpha and beta repertoires from monozygotic twins, unrelated adults of various ages and cord blood to test whether fetal clonotypes persist. To rule out contamination, the twin experiments were replicated at different times with different library preparation protocols. Broad study findings and their caveats: Invariant T cells such as MAIT and iNKT could partly confound zero-insertion analyses, although diverse VJ usage argued against such confounding for most clonotypes. Conclusions relied on cross-sectional statistical analysis, since the same donors could not be followed over many years. In beta out-of-frame sequences, excess twin sharing was weaker, because having fewer shared sequences lowered the signal-to-noise ratio. Compared with coincidental sharing between unrelated individuals, an excess of low generation-probability sequences was observed among out-of-frame TCR alpha sequences shared between twins. Recombination models systematically underestimated out-of-frame TCR alpha sharing in monozygotic twins but agreed with sharing between unrelated individuals. Abundant cord blood beta clonotypes carried fewer insertions; young adult naive repertoires showed a weaker similar trend, while memory repertoires showed none.

All donors were healthy Caucasians. Three pairs of female monozygotic twins, all aged roughly 18 to 30 years, made up the twin cohort. RNA for TCR libraries was isolated from peripheral blood mononuclear cells. This clonotype was seen ten or more times. Its specific antigen is unknown. No quality values exist for individual bases; no much larger clone is one base distant. Library creation used 5' RACE. The sequencer was an Illumina HiSeq 2000. A universal primer binding site was added through template switching, and the final cDNA carried a unique molecular identifier so that TCR cDNA molecules could be counted accurately. Specific primers in the conserved constant-segment region were used to synthesize first-strand cDNA for TCR alpha and beta chains. Each cDNA library was double barcoded, with a SMART-Mk sample barcode plus Illumina barcodes, to control for contamination. TruSeq adapter sequences, together with Illumina sample barcodes, were added in two successive PCR steps. TCR alpha and beta cDNA libraries were sequenced on the Illumina HiSeq platform with custom primers. The published analysis was carried out like this. Raw reads were processed with MiGEC to extract unique molecular identifiers, and MiXCR was used to determine CDR3 positions. Recombination models were inferred per individual with the repgenHMM and IGoR tools using an EM algorithm. The tcR package in R was used for shared clonotype analysis, with sharing normalized by the product of cloneset sizes. To study raw recombination free of thymic and clonal selection effects, out-of-frame nonproductive sequences were analyzed. The raw public reads went through TCRdb reprocessing: fastp at Q25, MiXCR clone calling, in-frame beta chains kept. Each entry is one CDR3 protein sequence, shown with its most common DNA and genes. The V and J calls and clone size come from TCRdb's table, not from the authors' own analysis. A total of about 570,000 distinct CDR3 sequences appear in this sample, nearly 10% of them only once. The biggest ten clones account for 2.5% to 3.5% of the sample.

Trimming takes 7 bases from V and 7 bases from J, and the germline ends sit 17 bases apart. The CDR3 measures 15 amino acids from cysteine to phenylalanine. The entry retains the CDR3 DNA only, 45 bases that are in frame from base 1. CDR1 and CDR2, looked up from the germline V gene (reference sequence), are MNHEY and SMNVEV. Another study also made use of these data, one on yellow fever vaccine responses in identical twins. From that second study: According to the authors, in identical twins the way T cells responded to vaccination appeared partly convergent and partly personalized. In identical twins, the study followed T cell clones that responded to the vaccine with precision.

Material: PBMCs. The origin of this receptor is a woman younger than 35 in good health. The chain is encoded by TRBV27 joined to TRBJ1-6; tentative D gene TRBD1, with 6 bases matching. The CDR3: CASKRGAGVNSPLHF. The DNA reads TGTGCCAGCAAAAGGGGGGCAGGGGTAAATTCACCCCTCCACTTT.